The 27 T cell receptor beta chains given below trace back to one sample, sequenced in a study of blood T cell repertoires in COVID-19. Generated by immunoSEQ multiplex PCR, the TCRdb table keeps only in-frame clones and is missing some. The table includes around 170,000 clones, around 87% detected once. Sequencing was carried out using peripheral blood. These receptors were taken from a man aged 55 to 69 with COVID-19, enrolled during active disease.

The CDR3, as DNA: TGTGCCAGCAGCTCGGGACTAGCGGGTTCCTACGAGCAGTACTTC. Translation gives CASSSGLAGSYEQYF. This chain connects TRBV7-3 to TRBJ2-7; 12 bases agree with TRBD2. This CDR3 is 15 amino acids long. V shed 4 bases and J 1 base; nucleotides not matched to a gene: 2. Germline-derived CDR1 and CDR2 are SGHTA and FQGTGA.

About this clone: The junction shows a germline mismatch at one end, possibly a read error. The chain links TRBV7-7 to TRBJ2-5; D is perhaps TRBD1 (6 bases). Looked up from germline, CDR1 is SSHAT and CDR2 is FNYEAQ (reference sequence). The CDR3 covers 15 residues. CDR3 DNA sequence: TGTGCTAGCAGCTTAAATTGGGGGCGTCAAGAGACCCAGTACTTC. Translation gives CASSLNWGRQETQYF.

V is TRBV27 and J is TRBJ2-1, with 16 bases lining up with TRBD2. V dropped 6 bases and J dropped 6; count of bases not matched to a gene: 5. The germline CDR1 and CDR2 sequences are MNHEY and SMNVEV (reference sequence). The CDR3 loop spans 16 amino acids. The CDR3, as DNA: TGTGCCAGCAGCTTCGGGACTAGCGGGGGGGCCAATGAGCAGTTCTTC. It is translated as CASSFGTSGGANEQFF.

This chain connects TRBV29-1 to TRBJ2-5; 12 bases are shared with TRBD1. The germline gives CDR1 SQVTM, CDR2 ANQGSEA. This CDR3 comprises 14 residues. Trimming removed 4 bases from V and 5 bases from J; junction bases left unmatched: 5. Here the CDR3 reads CSVALGTGGETQYF. CDR3 DNA: TGCAGCGTTGCTTTGGGGACAGGGGGCGAGACCCAGTACTTC. The complete variable domain, with remaining parts taken from reference TRBV29-1 and TRBJ2-5, reads SAVISQKPSRDICQRGTSLTIQCQVDSQVTMMFWYRQQPGQSLTLIATANQGSEATYESGFVIDKFPISRPNLTFSTLTVSNMSPEDSSIYLCSVALGTGGETQYFGPGTRLLVL.

This clone was seen just once. The chain joins TRBV6-5 to TRBJ2-1; 7 bases agree with TRBD1. The CDR3 sequence is 14 residues long. CDR1 MNHEY and CDR2 SVGAGI come from the germline V gene. V gave up 5 bases and J gave up 7 bases; unmatched junction bases: 8. CDR3 nucleotides: TGTGCCAGCAGTAATAGACAGGGATTGAATGAGCAGTTCTTC. Its protein is CASSNRQGLNEQFF.

This CDR3 reads CASSLDRIYEQYF. CDR3 DNA: TGTGCCAGCAGCTTGGACAGGATTTACGAGCAGTACTTC. J is TRBJ2-7 and V is TRBV7-6, with 7 bases lining up with TRBD1. Germline CDR1 and CDR2: SGHVS and FNYEAQ. The trim removed 3 bases at V and 4 bases at J, leaving 3 bases unmatched. There are 13 residues in the CDR3.

As DNA, the CDR3 is TGCGCCAGCAGCTTGGAAGGCAGGGCGACGAGAGAGCAGTACTTC. Amino acid sequence: CASSLEGRATREQYF. The V and J genes are TRBV5-1 and TRBJ2-7; D is perhaps TRBD1 (5 bases). Trimming removed 0 bases at V and 7 bases at J, with 17 bases between. Germline assignment: CDR1 SGHRS and CDR2 YFSETQ. This CDR3 is 15 amino acids long.

The V gene is TRBV18, the J gene TRBJ1-6; 8 bases line up with TRBD1. Germline V gene lookup returns CDR1 KGHSH and CDR2 LQKENI. This CDR3 region has 15 residues. The trim removed 5 bases at V and 8 bases at J, leaving 8 bases unmatched. The CDR3 DNA sequence: TGTGCCAGCTCAGTATCGACAGGGGTCGATTCACCCCTCCACTTT. Translating gives CASSVSTGVDSPLHF.

CDR3 residues: CASSSTGAAYNEQFF. As DNA, the CDR3 is TGCGCCAGCAGCTCTACAGGGGCGGCCTACAATGAGCAGTTCTTC. This sequence joins TRBV5-1 and TRBJ2-1, with 7 bases identical to TRBD1. CDR1 SGHRS and CDR2 YFSETQ come from the germline V gene. After removal of 3 bases from V and 2 bases from J, the junction contained 5 bases not matched to a gene. The CDR3 runs to 15 residues.

For this clone: The sample has other DNA sequences that encode this CDR3 too. The V gene is TRBV5-1, the J gene TRBJ2-7; D is undetermined. Germline CDR1 and CDR2: SGHRS and YFSETQ. This CDR3 is 13 amino acids long. The germline V and J ends were trimmed by 0 bases and 3 bases, with 7 bases remaining between them. The CDR3 coding sequence is TGCGCCAGCAGCTTGGGCGAACGCTACGAGCAGTACTTC. Protein product: CASSLGERYEQYF.

The CDR3 DNA sequence: TGTGCCAGCAGCCAAGGCACACAGAACACTGAAGCTTTCTTT. This sequence encodes CASSQGTQNTEAFF. The chain joins TRBV3-1 (or the pseudogene TRBV3-2) to TRBJ1-1; D is uncertain. The CDR3 contains 14 residues. Looked up from germline, CDR1 is LGHDT and CDR2 is YNNKEL (reference sequence). V dropped 1 base and J dropped 1 base, with 7 bases sitting between them.

The rearrangement joins TRBV11-2 to TRBJ2-2; TRBD2 matches at 11 bases. CDR1 SGHAT and CDR2 FQNNGV come from the germline V gene. CDR3 length: 15 amino acids. V lost 5 bases, J lost 7 bases, and 6 bases stayed unmatched. The CDR3 sequence: CASSLSGGVIGELFF. Written as DNA, the CDR3 is TGTGCCAGCAGCCTTAGCGGGGGGGTTATCGGGGAGCTGTTTTTT.

The chain couples TRBV3-1 (or the pseudogene TRBV3-2) to TRBJ2-7, with TRBD2 as a possible D gene (5 bases). Deletions cut 2 bases from V and 2 bases from J, with 13 bases between. There are 15 residues in the CDR3. Per germline, CDR1 LGHDT and CDR2 YNNKEL (reference sequence). The CDR3 here is CASSQSSRDPYEQYF. In DNA, the CDR3 is TGTGCCAGCAGCCAATCAAGCCGGGATCCCTACGAGCAGTACTTC.

V gene TRBV27 combines with J gene TRBJ2-2; 7 bases are a match to TRBD2. V lost 2 bases, J lost 7 bases, and 7 bases stayed unmatched. CDR1 is MNHEY, CDR2 SMNVEV, per germline (reference sequence). This CDR3 is built from 15 residues. CDR3 region: CASSLTRGGGGELFF. The CDR3 DNA is TGTGCCAGCAGTTTAACTCGTGGGGGGGGCGGGGAGCTGTTTTTT.

CDR3 in amino acids: CASSIAKSSNQPQHF. The CDR3 nucleotides are TGTGCCAGTAGTATAGCTAAATCGAGCAATCAGCCCCAGCATTTT. The chain has TRBV19 and TRBJ1-5; D is unresolved. Trimming cost V 1 base and J 1 base, with 8 bases left between them. The germline V gene has CDR1 LNHDA and CDR2 SQIVND (reference sequence). CDR3 size: 15 residues.

The chain recombines TRBV10-3 with TRBJ1-4; 10 positions match TRBD1. V shed 6 bases, J shed 5 bases, and the junction held 6 bases outside the gene matches. This CDR3 spans 15 amino acids. The germline gives CDR1 ENHRY, CDR2 SYGVKD. In DNA, the CDR3 is TGTGCCATCAGGAGAGGGACAGGGGTAAATGAAAAACTGTTTTTT. Its translation is CAIRRGTGVNEKLFF.

This chain links TRBV18 with TRBJ2-7; TRBD1 matches 8 bases. The V gene's germline CDR1 is KGHSH and CDR2 LQKENI. Losses at the gene ends were 2 bases for V and 7 bases for J; bases not matched to a gene: 10. This CDR3 contains 15 residues. CDR3 amino acids: CASSPVMQGAVEQYF. The CDR3 DNA is TGTGCCAGCTCACCAGTAATGCAGGGGGCCGTGGAGCAGTACTTC.

The count of this clone is one. This chain connects TRBV19 to TRBJ1-1, with TRBD1 matching over 7 bases. The CDR3 loop spans 13 amino acids. V shed 6 bases and J 7 bases; nucleotides not matched to a gene: 8. Germline V gene lookup returns CDR1 LNHDA and CDR2 SQIVND (reference sequence). CDR3 sequence (DNA): TGTGCCAGTAGCACCCAGACAGGGATTGAAGCTTTCTTT. Translated: CASSTQTGIEAFF.

This chain links TRBV24-1 with TRBJ1-5; 9 nucleotides match TRBD1. CDR3 length: 14 residues. V lost 9 bases to trimming and J lost 4 bases; unmatched junction nucleotides: 6. Germline V gene data show CDR1 as KGHDR and CDR2 as SFDVKD. The CDR3 region has the DNA TGTGCCACCGGGGACAGGGTCGATAATCAGCCCCAGCATTTT. It yields the protein CATGDRVDNQPQHF.

In this sample, this clone turned up a few times. The chain employs TRBV19 and TRBJ1-6, with D possibly being TRBD1 (5 bases). Germline CDR1 and CDR2: LNHDA and SQIVND (reference sequence). There are 14 residues in the CDR3. V shed 7 bases and J shed 10 bases, with 17 bases lying between them. CDR3 loop: CASKIGASGSPLHF. The CDR3 DNA sequence: TGTGCCAGTAAGATAGGGGCGTCCGGGTCACCCCTCCACTTT.

This clone was detected only a few times. The chain carries TRBV27 and TRBJ1-1, with a weak D call TRBD1 (6 bases). This CDR3 is built from 13 residues. V shed 5 bases and J shed 8 bases, with 15 bases lying between them. Germline V gene sequence: CDR1 MNHEY, CDR2 SMNVEV (reference sequence). This CDR3 is CASSRGQSLEAFF. In DNA, the CDR3 is TGTGCCAGCAGTCGCGGACAGAGCCTAGAAGCTTTCTTT.

V gene TRBV7-9 combines with J gene TRBJ1-4; 8 nucleotides align to TRBD1. Germline CDR1 and CDR2: SEHNR and FQNEAQ (reference sequence). This CDR3 contains 16 residues. The V and J ends lost 5 bases and 7 bases, in that order; junction bases with no gene match: 12. CDR3 amino acids: CASSALTQGAFEKLFF. The CDR3 region has the DNA TGTGCCAGCAGCGCCCTGACTCAGGGGGCTTTTGAAAAACTGTTTTTT.

This chain joins TRBV7-9 and TRBJ2-3, with a weak D call TRBD2 (6 bases). CDR1 is SEHNR and CDR2 is FQNEAQ in the germline V gene (reference sequence). The CDR3 totals 16 residues. The ends were cut back, 5 bases at V and 2 bases at J, with 17 bases in the middle. CDR3 bases: TGTGCCAGCAGCGTATGGGGTTTAGCGGACACAGATACGCAGTATTTT. Translating it yields CASSVWGLADTDTQYF.

The CDR3 DNA reads TGCGCCAGCAGCTCGCTCCCGAGCTCCTACGAGCAGTACTTC. Translating gives CASSSLPSSYEQYF. The chain recombines TRBV5-1 with TRBJ2-7, with unresolved D. The germline CDR1 and CDR2 sequences are SGHRS and YFSETQ. V was pared by 3 bases and J by 0 bases, with 10 bases between. There are 14 residues in the CDR3.

V is TRBV7-2 and J is TRBJ2-5; 7 bases line up with TRBD2. The CDR3 sequence is 14 residues long. Per germline, CDR1 SGHTA and CDR2 FQGNSA. V shed 4 bases and J 4 bases; nucleotides not matched to a gene: 6. CDR3 protein: CASSSRGEGETQYF. The CDR3 DNA reads TGTGCCAGCAGCTCAAGAGGGGAGGGAGAGACCCAGTACTTC.

The CDR3 region is CASTNDRPPSGVAGETQYF. CDR3 nucleotide sequence: TGTGCCAGTACCAACGACAGGCCGCCTTCGGGTGTGGCAGGAGAGACCCAGTACTTC. The chain employs TRBV19 and TRBJ2-5; TRBD1 might be the D (6 bases). From germline, CDR1 is LNHDA and CDR2 SQIVND (reference sequence). The CDR3 contains 19 residues. V was pared by 7 bases and J by 4 bases, with 31 bases between.

This chain joins TRBV19 and TRBJ1-1; D remains unclear. CDR3 length: 16 amino acids. Germline-derived CDR1 and CDR2 are LNHDA and SQIVND (reference sequence). The V gene lost 0 bases and the J gene lost 0 bases, with 11 bases spanning the gap. CDR3 protein: CASSIDLRWLNTEAFF. CDR3 nucleotide sequence: TGTGCCAGTAGTATAGATTTGCGGTGGTTGAACACTGAAGCTTTCTTT.